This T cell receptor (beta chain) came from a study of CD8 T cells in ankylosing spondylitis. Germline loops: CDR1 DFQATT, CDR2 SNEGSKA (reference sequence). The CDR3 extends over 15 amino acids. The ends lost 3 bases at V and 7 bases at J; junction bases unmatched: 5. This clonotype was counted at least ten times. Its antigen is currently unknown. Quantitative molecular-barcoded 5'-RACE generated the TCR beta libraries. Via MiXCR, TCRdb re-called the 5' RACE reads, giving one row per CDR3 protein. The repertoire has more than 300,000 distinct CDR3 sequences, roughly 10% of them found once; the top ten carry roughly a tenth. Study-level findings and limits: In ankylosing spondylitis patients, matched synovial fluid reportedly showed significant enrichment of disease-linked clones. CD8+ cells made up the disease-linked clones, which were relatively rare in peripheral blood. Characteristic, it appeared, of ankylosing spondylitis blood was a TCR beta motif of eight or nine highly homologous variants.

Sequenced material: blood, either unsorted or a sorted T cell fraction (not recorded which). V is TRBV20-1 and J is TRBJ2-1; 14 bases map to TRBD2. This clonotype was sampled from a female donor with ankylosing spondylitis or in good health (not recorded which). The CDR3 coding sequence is TGCAGTGCTAGGGGGACTAGCGGGAGAATAAATGAGCAGTTCTTC. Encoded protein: CSARGTSGRINEQFF.